These T cell receptor beta chains were read from a single sample in a study of radiotherapy plus CTLA-4 blockade in lung cancer. The repertoire was sequenced with immunoSEQ multiplex PCR; TCRdb's copy has only in-frame clones and lacks some. The sample has approximately 82,000 clones, around 83% seen once. Here the sequenced sample was peripheral blood, taken from a patient treated with radiotherapy plus ipilimumab. The receptors come from a human donor with non-small cell lung cancer that progressed on radiotherapy plus ipilimumab. The CDR3 runs from the conserved cysteine through the conserved F or W. Expanded clones are given a class, and other clones once, few, many or no size at all.

abundance,j_gene,v_gene,CDR3aa
-,TRBJ2-3,TRBV18,CASSRTVGLSTDTQYF
-,TRBJ1-2,TRBV7-9,CASSRGQNFYGYTF
-,TRBJ2-5,TRBV10-2,CASRRDNLQETQYF
few,TRBJ1-2,TRBV19,CASSMVSGQGLSGYTF
-,TRBJ1-5,TRBV9,CASSVDEGAGQPQHF
-,TRBJ2-1,TRBV4-2,CASSQDLGTINEQFF
-,TRBJ2-1,TRBV5-6,CASSFATSGSHEQFF
-,TRBJ1-1,TRBV27,CASSNLGATEAFF
-,TRBJ2-6,TRBV9,CASSWPEGGTGANVLTF
once,TRBJ2-7,TRBV28,CASSLGSPYEQYF
-,TRBJ1-2,TRBV6-5,CASSYSAETDLYGYTF
-,TRBJ2-1,TRBV7-8,CASSLPLAGVGNEQFF
few,TRBJ2-7,TRBV2,CASSERSGGAYEQYF
-,TRBJ1-2,TRBV5-1,CASSLAPIANYGYTF
once,TRBJ2-3,TRBV7-7,CASSQTSRADTQYF
-,TRBJ2-7,TRBV7-9,CASSSWTGGDEQYF
-,TRBJ2-7,TRBV19,CASSFGSRGNHEQYF
-,TRBJ2-1,TRBV30,CAWSVLRSSGRTSSYNEQFF
-,TRBJ2-1,TRBV4-2,CASSQERGLAGVNNEQFF
-,TRBJ2-5,TRBV18,CASSPPGHTQGMAETQYF
-,TRBJ1-3,TRBV7-2,CASSLGRGNTIYF
-,TRBJ2-7,TRBV7-2,CASSPTGSAYEQYF
few,TRBJ2-1,TRBV11-3,CASSLVVGRAGDEQFF
-,TRBJ2-3,TRBV5-1,CASSLVGHDTDTQYF
-,TRBJ2-5,TRBV7-2,CASSLAMRGGPETQYF
-,TRBJ2-5,TRBV5-1,CASSLSGGAFETQYF
-,TRBJ1-2,TRBV7-2,CASSPPPNYGYTF
-,TRBJ1-1,TRBV20-1,CSPGGPEAFF
-,TRBJ2-4,TRBV7-9,CASSPQGYKNIQYF
-,TRBJ1-3,TRBV4-3,CASSQGTAGLYSGNTIYF
-,TRBJ2-2,TRBV6-1,CAAQTSGRYGELFF
once,TRBJ2-3,TRBV5-1,CASSLSSADTQYF
-,TRBJ2-2,TRBV18,CASSPQGQGASGELFF
-,TRBJ1-1,TRBV19,CASSKDRGLLNTEAFF
-,TRBJ2-7,TRBV27,CASSSYEQYF
-,TRBJ1-1,TRBV4-3,CASSQDPGGSYEAFF
-,TRBJ1-2,TRBV11-2,CASSLRRDSHYGYTF
few,TRBJ1-2,TRBV6-4,CASSPGQHRLYGYTF
-,TRBJ1-2,TRBV5-5,CASSPIQGLGYGYTF
once,TRBJ1-1,TRBV19,CASSIPSGAGTEAFF
-,TRBJ2-7,TRBV7-9,CASSAISGYEQYF
once,TRBJ2-2,TRBV5-8,CASRDTIRDTGELFF
-,TRBJ1-6,TRBV5-4,CASSQGTENSPLHF